This T cell receptor beta chain emerged from a study of T-cell reconstitution after alpha-beta-depleted transplantation in children. General observations from the study: The origin of alpha-beta T cells about two months after transplant was reportedly several hundred expanded graft clones. T-cell numbers and diversity, one year after transplant, stemmed largely from T cells that were newly produced. The study traced high day-60 TCRbeta diversity in some patients to surviving recipient T cells and thymic progenitors.

The CDR3 is made up of 14 amino acids. In germline, CDR1 is MNHEY, CDR2 SVGAGI. Trimming left V 6 bases short and J 0 bases short, with 8 bases between. In this sample, this clonotype turned up many times. Its target is unknown. For TCRbeta, the library was prepared with unique molecular identifiers. A single record per CDR3 protein comes from TCRdb applying MiXCR to the PCR reads. The sample has 490,000 or so distinct CDR3 sequences, roughly a tenth seen once. The receptor's source is a child younger than 10 with inherited bone marrow failure, due to receive a stem cell transplant. The rearrangement uses TRBV6-5 and TRBJ1-4; no clear D gene. Material: PBMCs, obtained before TCRalphabeta/CD19-depleted stem cell transplant. CDR3 loop: CASSRDSTNEKLFF. CDR3 sequence (DNA): TGTGCCAGCAGCCGGGATTCAACTAATGAAAAACTGTTTTTT.